What follows describes a single T cell receptor (beta chain). The source of the sample is a study of blood T cell repertoires in COVID-19. The CDR3 is 15 amino acids. Trimming shortened V by 6 bases and J by 5 bases, and 16 bases separated the two germline ends. Per the germline V gene, CDR1 is MNHEY and CDR2 is SMNVEV (reference sequence). Sequenced by immunoSEQ multiplex PCR; TCRdb stores in-frame clones only, minus some. Of about 200,000 clones listed, about 91% are singletons. This sequence was found in a man aged 25-45 years with acute or convalescent COVID-19. The specimen sequenced was peripheral blood. V and J are TRBV27 and TRBJ2-2; a weak D match, TRBD2 (5 bases). CDR3 DNA sequence: TGTGCCAGCAGGGGAGAGGGTTTTATTACCGGGGAGCTGTTTTTT. Protein: CASRGEGFITGELFF.